The next 19 T cell receptor beta chains were all read from a single sample in a study of T cells in Graves' hyperthyroidism and ophthalmopathy. RNA transcripts were the template for amplifying TCR beta CDR3 regions. The HTBI primer set served for first-round RT-PCR of the TCR CDR3. Each CDR3 protein is one row after TCRdb ran MiXCR on the multiplex PCR reads. The profile shows about 480,000 distinct CDR3 sequences, around 15% of them singletons. Material: blood. Source of these receptors: a young woman with Graves' hyperthyroidism.

The chain carries TRBV13 and TRBJ2-7; 9 nucleotides align to TRBD1. With 6 bases clipped from V and 5 bases from J, the junction kept 5 bases outside the gene matches. In germline, CDR1 is PRHDT, CDR2 FYEKMQ (reference sequence). The CDR3 covers 13 residues. The CDR3: CASRGQGTDEQYF. The CDR3 nucleotides are TGTGCCAGCAGGGGACAGGGTACCGACGAGCAGTACTTC.

This clonotype has ten or more counts. The V gene is TRBV7-4, the J gene TRBJ2-7; 8 nucleotides agree with TRBD2. Trimming cost V 3 bases and J 4 bases; bases outside gene matches: 5. CDR3 length equals 14 residues. Germline lookup yields CDR1 SGHVT and CDR2 SQSDAQ. CDR3 loop: CASSLGSGIYEQYF. In nucleotides, the CDR3 is TGTGCCAGCAGCTTGGGTAGCGGGATTTACGAGCAGTACTTC.

The CDR3 sequence is CASSLMGDVGNTIYF. CDR3 DNA: TGTGCCAGCAGCCTCATGGGGGACGTAGGAAACACCATATATTTT. This sequence joins TRBV7-3 and TRBJ1-3; weak D call: TRBD1 (5 bases). The CDR3 is 15 amino acids. V was trimmed by 5 bases and J by 4 bases, leaving 15 bases between them. The germline V gene encodes CDR1 SGHTA and CDR2 FQGTGA.

In this sample, this clonotype turned up many times. The DNA of the CDR3 is TGTGCCAGCAGCTCCCCCGGAGCCGGGGCAACCTACAATGAGCAGTTCTTC. Translation gives CASSSPGAGATYNEQFF. The V gene is TRBV12-3 or TRBV12-4, the J gene TRBJ2-1; TRBD1 or TRBD2 may be the D gene (5 bases each). V was cut by 6 bases and J by 2 bases, with 20 bases left in between. This CDR3 is built from 17 residues.

The V and J genes are TRBV10-3 and TRBJ2-7; D gene uncertain. The J call could be wrong; TRBJ2-1 is a better fit for the DNA end. The CDR3 consists of 11 residues. CDR1 and CDR2 (germline): ENHRY, SYGVKD. CDR3 in DNA: TGTGCCATCAGTGACACCTACGAGCAGTTCTTC. Translating it yields CAISDTYEQFF.

This clonotype was observed a handful of times. This chain links TRBV5-8 with TRBJ2-1; tentative D call: TRBD1 (5 bases). The CDR3 is made up of 15 amino acids. Germline V CDR1 and CDR2: SGHTS, YDEGEE. V lost 4 bases and J 0 bases, leaving 11 bases between the germline ends. The CDR3 sequence is CASSPAGFSYNEQFF. In DNA form, the CDR3 reads TGTGCCAGCAGCCCGGCAGGGTTCTCCTACAATGAGCAGTTCTTC.

The rearrangement links TRBV5-1 to TRBJ2-1, with a tentative D call TRBD2 (6 bases). The V and J ends lost 4 bases and 0 bases respectively, with 11 bases between them. The germline CDR1 and CDR2 sequences are SGHRS and YFSETQ. The CDR3 covers 15 residues. The CDR3 DNA sequence: TGCGCCAGCAGCGCGGGACTGACCTCCTACAATGAGCAGTTCTTC. Its translation: CASSAGLTSYNEQFF. The variable domain in full, completed from reference TRBV5-1 and TRBJ2-1, reads KAGVTQTPRYLIKTRGQQVTLSCSPISGHRSVSWYQQTPGQGLQFLFEYFSETQRNKGNFPGRFSGRQFSNSRSEMNVSTLELGDSALYLCASSAGLTSYNEQFFGPGTRLTVL.

The chain couples TRBV30 to TRBJ1-3; D uncertain. V was clipped by 1 base and J by 1 base, with 8 bases between them. The CDR3 totals 14 residues. Per germline, CDR1 GTSNPN and CDR2 SVGIG (reference sequence). The CDR3 DNA is TGTGCCTGGAGTGAAAACACGTCTGGAAACACCATATATTTT. Translated: CAWSENTSGNTIYF.

This chain links TRBV9 with TRBJ2-4; no definite D call. In germline, CDR1 is SGDLS, CDR2 YYNGEE. This CDR3 is built from 14 residues. Trimming pared 0 bases from V and 2 bases from J, leaving 6 bases between. In DNA form, the CDR3 reads TGTGCCAGCAGCGTAGGTGGGACCAAAAACATTCAGTACTTC. This codes for CASSVGGTKNIQYF.

At least ten counts were recorded for this clonotype. CDR3 region: CASSQVAGGPGETQYF. In DNA, the CDR3 is TGTGCCAGCAGCCAAGTAGCGGGAGGGCCCGGGGAGACCCAGTACTTC. The chain links TRBV3-1 to TRBJ2-5, with 11 nucleotides matching TRBD2. V trimming: 1 base; J trimming: 5 bases; junction bases outside the gene matches: 6. CDR1 is LGHDT, CDR2 YNNKEL, per germline (reference sequence). This CDR3 contains 16 residues.

This clonotype was detected ten times or more. The rearrangement joins TRBV11-2 to TRBJ2-3, with 11 bases that match TRBD1. The length of the CDR3 is 15 residues. The V gene's germline CDR1 is SGHAT and CDR2 FQNNGV. With V trimmed by 5 bases and J by 3 bases, 4 bases remained unmatched. The CDR3 DNA reads as TGTGCCAGCAGCCCGGGACAGGGGGGAACAGATACGCAGTATTTT. Translating it yields CASSPGQGGTDTQYF.

Ten or more counts support this clonotype. V is TRBV6-1 and J is TRBJ1-3; unclear D gene. The germline V and J ends were trimmed by 7 bases and 4 bases, with 11 bases remaining between them. Germline lookup yields CDR1 MNHNS and CDR2 SASEGT. The CDR3 contains 13 residues. CDR3 DNA sequence: TGTGCCAGCAATTCCCTAGCCGGAAACACCATATATTTT. As protein: CASNSLAGNTIYF.

This clonotype was detected ten times or more. V and J are TRBV7-3 and TRBJ2-1; TRBD2 matches at 9 bases. Trimming cost V 8 bases and J 6 bases; bases outside gene matches: 8. The CDR3 covers 14 residues. CDR1 and CDR2 (germline): SGHTA, FQGTGA. CDR3 region: CASGASGKGNEQFF. The CDR3 coding sequence is TGTGCCAGCGGGGCTAGCGGGAAAGGCAATGAGCAGTTCTTC. Complete variable domain (other parts from reference TRBV7-3 and TRBJ2-1): GAGVSQTPSNKVTEKGKYVELRCDPISGHTALYWYRQSLGQGPEFLIYFQGTGAADDSGLPNDRFFAVRPEGSVSTLKIQRTERGDSAVYLCASGASGKGNEQFFGPGTRLTVL.

Many counts were recorded for this clonotype. V usage is TRBV7-8 and J usage is TRBJ2-5; a weak D match, TRBD1 (5 bases). The CDR3 extends over 16 amino acids. V lost 4 bases and J 2 bases, leaving 17 bases between the germline ends. Germline CDR1 is SGHVS and CDR2 is FQNEAQ. The DNA for the CDR3 is TGTGCCAGCAGCTCCCAGGTTATGGGGCGGCAAGAGACCCAGTACTTC. Protein: CASSSQVMGRQETQYF.

At least ten counts were recorded for this clonotype. CDR3 amino acids: CASSPSLSGSYEQYF. The CDR3 bases are TGTGCCAGCAGCCCTTCATTAAGCGGTTCCTACGAGCAGTACTTC. The gene calls are TRBV3-1 and TRBJ2-7; tentative D call: TRBD2 (5 bases). V was cut by 4 bases and J by 1 base, with 14 bases left in between. CDR3 length: 15 residues. CDR1 is LGHDT, CDR2 YNNKEL, per germline (reference sequence).

V usage is TRBV20-1 and J usage is TRBJ2-2; 12 nucleotides align to TRBD2. The germline V gene encodes CDR1 DFQATT and CDR2 SNEGSKA (reference sequence). This CDR3 comprises 17 residues. Trimming removed 6 bases from V and 4 bases from J; junction bases left unmatched: 12. CDR3 nucleotide sequence: TGCAGTGCGAGACTAGCGGGAGTGCGTTCGAGCACCGGGGAGCTGTTTTTT. Translating gives CSARLAGVRSSTGELFF.

The V and J genes are TRBV5-4 and TRBJ1-1, with a possible D match to TRBD1 (5 bases). The CDR3 runs 15 residues. Trimming removed 9 bases at V and 5 bases at J, with 23 bases between. CDR1 and CDR2 from the germline V gene are SGHNT and YYREEE (reference sequence). Here the CDR3 reads CATKNHPTQETEAFF. The CDR3 nucleotides are TGTGCCACCAAGAATCACCCGACACAGGAAACTGAAGCTTTCTTT. The complete variable domain, with remaining parts taken from reference TRBV5-4 and TRBJ1-1, reads ETGVTQSPTHLIKTRGQQVTLRCSSQSGHNTVSWYQQALGQGPQFIFQYYREEENGRGNFPPRFSGLQFPNYSSELNVNALELDDSALYLCATKNHPTQETEAFFGQGTRLTVV.

CDR3 nucleotide sequence: TGTGCCAGCTCACCCCGTGTAGAGGGCGTGGGAGATACGCAGTATTTT. It is translated as CASSPRVEGVGDTQYF. The chain has TRBV18 and TRBJ2-3, with D possibly TRBD2 on 5 matching bases. The CDR3 is made up of 16 amino acids. In germline, CDR1 is KGHSH, CDR2 LQKENI. Trimming removed 3 bases from V and 5 bases from J, with 18 bases in between. Using reference TRBV18 and TRBJ2-3 for the parts outside the CDR3, the full variable domain is NAGVMQNPRHLVRRRGQEARLRCSPMKGHSHVYWYRQLPEEGLKFMVYLQKENIIDESGMPKERFSAEFPKEGPSILRIQQVVRGDSAAYFCASSPRVEGVGDTQYFGPGTRLTVL.

This clonotype was seen ten or more times. V gene TRBV9 combines with J gene TRBJ1-2; 9 bases are a match to TRBD1. The ends lost 4 bases at V and 8 bases at J; junction bases unmatched: 15. Germline CDR1 reads SGDLS; CDR2 reads YYNGEE. This CDR3 is built from 16 residues. This CDR3 is CASSITTGGDRDGYTF. The DNA of the CDR3 is TGTGCCAGCAGCATCACCACAGGGGGGGACAGGGACGGCTACACCTTC.